The 19 T cell receptor beta chains below were found in one sample sequenced in a study of shared T cell receptors in the human thymus. Only in-frame clones appear in the TCRdb table, and some are missing; sequencing was by immunoSEQ multiplex PCR. The sample lists 550,000 to 800,000 clones, 80% to 90% occurring once. The same data also contributed to another study, on human thymus T cells.

Sequencing was carried out using thymocytes. Receptors originate from a girl in the first two years of life with a congenital heart defect.

The chain uses TRBV18 and TRBJ1-3; unclear D gene. This CDR3 has 12 residues. Germline lookup yields CDR1 KGHSH and CDR2 LQKENI. Trimming removed 6 bases from V and 2 bases from J, with 5 bases in between. Written as DNA, the CDR3 is TGTGCCAGCTCCGCGACTGGAAACACCATATATTTT. Its protein product is CASSATGNTIYF. Drawing the rest from reference TRBV18 and TRBJ1-3, the complete variable domain is NAGVMQNPRHLVRRRGQEARLRCSPMKGHSHVYWYRQLPEEGLKFMVYLQKENIIDESGMPKERFSAEFPKEGPSILRIQQVVRGDSAAYFCASSATGNTIYFGEGSWLTVV.

The rearrangement links TRBV5-6 to TRBJ2-7; D possibly corresponds to TRBD2 (6 bases). V dropped 4 bases and J dropped 0 bases, with 23 bases sitting between them. This CDR3 is 18 amino acids long. The V gene's germline CDR1 is SGHDT and CDR2 YYEEEE. CDR3 nucleotides: TGTGCCAGCAGCACTTGGGTACGCCCGGGACTGAGCTCCTACGAGCAGTACTTC. It translates to CASSTWVRPGLSSYEQYF. The full variable domain, rest sourced from reference TRBV5-6 and TRBJ2-7, is DAGVTQSPTHLIKTRGQQVTLRCSPKSGHDTVSWYQQALGQGPQFIFQYYEEEERQRGNFPDRFSGHQFPNYSSELNVNALLLGDSALYLCASSTWVRPGLSSYEQYFGPGTRLTVT.

The J gene is TRBJ2-3, the V gene TRBV7-7; D is ambiguous. CDR3 length: 13 residues. V was trimmed by 0 bases and J by 5 bases, leaving 6 bases between them. CDR1 and CDR2 (germline): SSHAT, FNYEAQ (reference sequence). The CDR3 loop is CASSLAPGDTQYF. As DNA, the CDR3 is TGTGCCAGCAGCTTAGCTCCGGGAGATACGCAGTATTTT.

This clone was detected once. J is TRBJ2-7 and V is TRBV9; 8 nucleotides line up with TRBD2. CDR1 and CDR2 from the germline V gene are SGDLS and YYNGEE. V lost 4 bases, J lost 6 bases, and 15 bases stayed unmatched. The CDR3 has 16 amino acids. The CDR3 nucleotides are TGTGCCAGCAGCTTAGGGTTGTCTCGGGGGGGCAGCGAGCAGTACTTC. This translates into CASSLGLSRGGSEQYF.

The chain uses TRBV9 and TRBJ1-1; 10 nucleotides match TRBD1. CDR3 length equals 13 residues. CDR1 is SGDLS and CDR2 is YYNGEE in the germline V gene. J was trimmed by 8 bases and V by 4 bases; bases with no gene match: 5. CDR3 in amino acids: CASSFGTGEEAFF. The CDR3, as DNA: TGTGCCAGCAGCTTCGGGACAGGGGAGGAAGCTTTCTTT.

This rearrangement joins TRBV11-3 to TRBJ1-1; no definite D call. This CDR3 has 13 residues. Germline V gene data show CDR1 as SGHNT and CDR2 as YENEEA. Trimming took 0 bases from V and 8 from J, leaving 10 bases between them. The CDR3 sequence: CASSLDWSSEAFF. CDR3 coding DNA: TGTGCCAGCAGCTTAGATTGGAGCTCCGAAGCTTTCTTT.

The rearrangement uses TRBV27 and TRBJ2-3, with no clear D. Trimming cost V 7 bases and J 1 base, with 9 bases left between them. The CDR3 has 13 residues. Germline CDR1 MNHEY, CDR2 SMNVEV (reference sequence). The CDR3 region is CASTRLGTDTQYF. The CDR3 DNA reads TGTGCCAGCACTAGACTGGGCACAGATACGCAGTATTTT.

The chain joins TRBV7-9 to TRBJ1-4, with a possible D match to TRBD1 (5 bases). From germline, CDR1 is SEHNR and CDR2 FQNEAQ (reference sequence). There are 15 residues in the CDR3. Trimming pared 2 bases from V and 8 bases from J, leaving 15 bases between. CDR3 bases: TGTGCCAGCAGCTTACTCCCGGGGGATGGCGAAAAACTGTTTTTT. Protein product: CASSLLPGDGEKLFF.

The V gene is TRBV5-6, the J gene TRBJ2-2; 9 bases line up with TRBD1. CDR3 length equals 18 residues. Germline V gene lookup returns CDR1 SGHDT and CDR2 YYEEEE. Trimming removed 0 bases from V and 2 bases from J; junction bases left unmatched: 8. The CDR3 region is CASSLVRQGGRNTGELFF. The CDR3 DNA sequence: TGTGCCAGCAGCTTGGTTAGACAGGGGGGTCGTAACACCGGGGAGCTGTTTTTT.

The genes are TRBV4-3 and TRBJ1-4, with D possibly TRBD1 on 6 matching bases. Trimming removed 5 bases from V and 8 bases from J, with 18 bases in between. The CDR3 loop spans 15 amino acids. CDR1 and CDR2 (germline): LGHNA, YSLEER. The CDR3 nucleotides are TGCGCCAGCAGCGTCCCGGGCCCGAGGGGGGAAAAACTGTTTTTT. Translated: CASSVPGPRGEKLFF.

The genes are TRBV5-1 and TRBJ2-7; 9 nucleotides line up with TRBD1. This CDR3 spans 14 amino acids. Germline trimming cut 4 bases from V and 7 bases from J; bases unmatched to any gene: 9. From germline, CDR1 is SGHRS and CDR2 YFSETQ. The CDR3 nucleotides are TGCGCCAGCAGCCCGGGACAGGGATTGGGAGAGCAGTACTTC. Protein product: CASSPGQGLGEQYF.

CDR3 bases: TGTGCCAGCAAACCGGACAGGGGGGTTTATTCACCCCTCCACTTT. This gives the protein CASKPDRGVYSPLHF. The rearrangement joins TRBV6-4 to TRBJ1-6; 10 bases map to TRBD1. Looked up from germline, CDR1 is MRHNA and CDR2 is SNTAGT. Trimming removed 7 bases from V and 8 bases from J; junction bases left unmatched: 8. The CDR3 runs 15 residues.

V and J are TRBV5-1 and TRBJ2-7, with D hard to call. This CDR3 region has 11 residues. The V end lost 2 bases, the J end lost 7 bases, and 7 bases lay between the germline ends. Germline loops: CDR1 SGHRS, CDR2 YFSETQ. DNA for the CDR3: TGCGCCAGCAGCTTCCCTAGGGAGCAGTACTTC. Translation gives CASSFPREQYF.

The chain combines TRBV28 with TRBJ1-1; TRBD1 agrees at 8 bases. This CDR3 region has 18 residues. CDR1 and CDR2 (germline): MDHEN, SYDVKM. V shed 3 bases and J 0 bases; nucleotides not matched to a gene: 12. The CDR3 nucleotides are TGTGCCAGCAGTTTCCTTGACAGGGGAAATCGAATGAACACTGAAGCTTTCTTT. Its translation: CASSFLDRGNRMNTEAFF.

The chain recombines TRBV5-1 with TRBJ1-1; TRBD1 agrees at 9 bases. V trimming: 4 bases; J trimming: 0 bases; junction bases outside the gene matches: 7. Germline assignment: CDR1 SGHRS and CDR2 YFSETQ. The CDR3 covers 16 residues. As DNA, the CDR3 is TGCGCCAGCAGCGGAAGGGGACAGGGTGTGAACACTGAAGCTTTCTTT. It is translated as CASSGRGQGVNTEAFF.

This clone was observed once. The rearrangement links TRBV5-1 to TRBJ2-3; 8 bases line up with TRBD2. Germline CDR1 is SGHRS and CDR2 is YFSETQ. This CDR3 is 16 amino acids long. V gave up 2 bases and J gave up 4 bases; unmatched junction bases: 9. The CDR3 DNA is TGCGCCAGCAGCTTCGGGGGGGCTAAGGATGCAGATACGCAGTATTTT. Amino acid sequence: CASSFGGAKDADTQYF.

The V gene is TRBV18, the J gene TRBJ2-7; TRBD1 matches at 7 bases. Per germline, CDR1 KGHSH and CDR2 LQKENI. J gave up 5 bases and V 1 base, and 8 bases lay outside the gene matches. This CDR3 comprises 15 residues. This CDR3 reads CASSPRRQGTHEQYF. The CDR3 coding sequence is TGTGCCAGCTCACCACGTCGACAGGGAACGCACGAGCAGTACTTC.

Regarding this clone: This specimen includes other DNA sequences encoding the same CDR3. The V gene is TRBV4-1, the J gene TRBJ1-4; possible D gene TRBD1, 6 bases. This CDR3 comprises 14 residues. Germline assignment: CDR1 MGHRA and CDR2 YSYEKL. V lost 0 bases and J lost 8, with 10 bases in between. CDR3 in amino acids: CASSQEVQGEKLFF. CDR3 in DNA: TGCGCCAGCAGCCAAGAGGTCCAGGGGGAAAAACTGTTTTTT.

This clone was observed a few times. The chain employs TRBV13 and TRBJ2-3, with TRBD1 identical over 8 bases. V dropped 4 bases and J dropped 5; count of bases not matched to a gene: 5. Per germline, CDR1 PRHDT and CDR2 FYEKMQ (reference sequence). This CDR3 is built from 14 residues. CDR3 coding DNA: TGTGCCAGCAGCTGCAGACAGGGGATAGATACGCAGTATTTT. This sequence encodes CASSCRQGIDTQYF.